This TCR beta chain was sequenced for a study of OX40 agonist ivuxolimab in advanced cancers. About the investigation overall: The costimulatory receptor OX40 (CD134) was targeted by ivuxolimab, a fully human IgG2 agonistic monoclonal antibody. Patients were allowed to have had prior anti-PD-1, anti-PD-L1 or anti-CTLA-4 therapy, and 40% to 45% of the dose-escalation patients had been treated with checkpoint inhibitors. Partial responses occurred in three dose-escalation patients, of whom one had hepatocellular carcinoma and two had cutaneous melanoma. A male proportion of around 80% and a mean age of about 60 years, ranging from 23 to 79, were recorded for the dose-escalation cohort. The paper covers the monotherapy dose-escalation part of the phase I ivuxolimab trial, which included N ≈ 54 patients. The point of sequencing TCRbeta in the periphery was to test whether ivuxolimab changed TCR sequence diversity and drove clonal T-cell expansion. Among the roughly 50 dose-escalation patients, about 19 had hepatocellular carcinoma, 15 or so melanoma, 9 renal cell carcinoma and 9 head and neck cancer. Intravenous ivuxolimab was administered to patients every 2 weeks at six dose levels: 0.01, 0.1, 0.3, 1.5, 3 and 10 mg/kg.

Broader findings and caveats from the paper: Low levels of normalized T-cell clonal expansion were also seen in some patients who did not respond. The antigen specificity of the clonally expanded peripheral T cells was not determined. Partial responders in the 0.1-3.0 mg/kg groups had among the lowest normalized peripheral clonal expansion, especially among CD8+ T cells. After ivuxolimab, CD8+ T cells had more expanded clones than CD4+ T cells on average. Clonal expansion of both CD4+ and CD8+ blood T cells was observed from baseline to week 6 at doses 0.1 to 3.0 mg/kg.

The trial excluded patients who had a history of autoimmune disease or were on systemic immunosuppression. In every dose cohort, peripheral blood was drawn for TCR sequencing at baseline, cycle 4 day 1, and cycle 7 day 1. The samples were taken from a phase I, first-in-human, multicenter, open-label dose-escalation trial of ivuxolimab. Adults with locally advanced or metastatic melanoma, renal cell carcinoma, hepatocellular carcinoma or head and neck squamous cell carcinoma were enrolled in the trial. Before TCR sequencing, CD4+ T cells and CD8+ T cells were sorted from peripheral blood as separate populations. There are 14 amino acids in the CDR3, from cysteine to phenylalanine inclusive. Just CDR3 DNA is preserved here, 42 bases in frame from base 1. Deletion took 3 bases off V and 8 bases off J, with a span of 14 bases between the germline ends. CDR1 and CDR2 are read off the germline V gene (reference sequence) as MNHEY and SMNVEV.

A word on this clone: This receptor's antigen is unknown. Within one base of it there is no much larger clone, and no base qualities were kept.

To sequence the TCRbeta CDR3 region, genomic DNA was isolated from the sorted cells. The immunoSEQ Assay was used to sequence the TCRbeta CDR3 regions. Not all clones reach the TCRdb copy of this immuneACCESS table, which keeps in-frame sequences only. Checked studies attribute under half of the gap to unresolved V genes and leave the rest unexplained. This sample is represented by about 88,000 clones; just under 90% of them were singletons. The leading ten clones occupy around 1.5% of the sample. This TCR came from an adult with an advanced solid tumor such as melanoma, head and neck, liver or kidney cancer. The sequence joins TRBV27 to TRBJ2-1; the D gene is perhaps TRBD1, from 6 matching bases. The source was CD4+ or CD8+ T cells sorted from blood, collected in a trial of the OX40 agonist ivuxolimab. The CDR3 reads CASSFADSSHEQFF. The DNA sequence is as follows: TGTGCCAGCAGTTTCGCGGACAGCTCCCATGAGCAGTTCTTC.